The 7 T cell receptor beta chains below were found in one sample sequenced in a study of blood T cell repertoires in COVID-19. Clones were read by immunoSEQ multiplex PCR, and TCRdb kept only the in-frame ones, dropping some. The table lists about 270,000 clones, less than 90% of them singletons. Sequences were obtained from PBMCs or T cells enriched from blood (not recorded which). These receptors were obtained from a woman aged 50 to 60 who had recovered from COVID-19.

This rearrangement joins TRBV3-1 (or the pseudogene TRBV3-2) to TRBJ1-6; TRBD1 might be the D (5 bases). The germline V gene encodes CDR1 LGHDT and CDR2 YNNKEL (reference sequence). This CDR3 is built from 16 residues. The V and J ends lost 1 base and 6 bases respectively, with 13 bases between them. The CDR3 nucleotides read TGTGCCAGCAGCCAAGGTAGTCGGCAGGGTAATTCACCCCTCCACTTT. Translation: CASSQGSRQGNSPLHF.

The chain couples TRBV6-2 or TRBV6-3 to TRBJ2-7, with 10 bases matching TRBD2. Germline values: CDR1 MNHEY, CDR2 SVGEGT. The ends lost 4 bases at V and 4 bases at J; junction bases unmatched: 13. The CDR3 totals 17 residues. The CDR3 DNA sequence: TGTGCCAGCAGTTCTCCGGGACTAGCGATAACTACTTACGAGCAGTACTTC. It translates to CASSSPGLAITTYEQYF.

The chain combines TRBV4-3 with TRBJ2-5; tentatively, D is TRBD2 (6 bases). CDR3 length: 16 residues. The ends were cut back, 0 bases at V and 5 bases at J, with 16 bases in the middle. CDR1 LGHNA and CDR2 YSLEER come from the germline V gene. DNA of the CDR3: TGCGCCAGCAGCCAAGATTTCACTAGCCCGTGGGAGACCCAGTACTTC. Its protein is CASSQDFTSPWETQYF.

This clone appeared a single time. The chain links TRBV19 to TRBJ2-2, with 10 bases lining up with TRBD2. This CDR3 is built from 15 residues. CDR1 is LNHDA and CDR2 is SQIVND in the germline V gene (reference sequence). Trimming cost V 2 bases and J 6 bases; bases outside gene matches: 3. The chain's CDR3 is CASSISGTSAGELFF. The CDR3 DNA sequence: TGTGCCAGTAGTATATCGGGGACTAGCGCCGGGGAGCTGTTTTTT. The full variable domain, rest sourced from reference TRBV19 and TRBJ2-2, is DGGITQSPKYLFRKEGQNVTLSCEQNLNHDAMYWYRQDPGQGLRLIYYSQIVNDFQKGDIAEGYSVSREKKESFPLTVTSAQKNPTAFYLCASSISGTSAGELFFGEGSRLTVL.

This sequence joins TRBV7-9 and TRBJ1-1; no clear D. CDR3 length: 13 amino acids. The germline V and J ends were trimmed by 3 bases and 1 base, with 6 bases remaining between them. Germline CDR1 reads SEHNR; CDR2 reads FQNEAQ (reference sequence). The CDR3: CASSFRGNTEAFF. CDR3 bases: TGTGCCAGCAGCTTTCGAGGGAACACTGAAGCTTTCTTT.

The chain employs TRBV19 and TRBJ2-1, with D unresolved. V lost 4 bases and J lost 7, with 14 bases in between. The CDR3 is 14 residues long. In germline, CDR1 is LNHDA, CDR2 SQIVND (reference sequence). CDR3 sequence: CASSNSYPSNEQFF. The CDR3 DNA is TGTGCCAGTAGTAACAGCTATCCCTCTAATGAGCAGTTCTTC. Using reference TRBV19 and TRBJ2-1 for the parts outside the CDR3, the full variable domain is DGGITQSPKYLFRKEGQNVTLSCEQNLNHDAMYWYRQDPGQGLRLIYYSQIVNDFQKGDIAEGYSVSREKKESFPLTVTSAQKNPTAFYLCASSNSYPSNEQFFGPGTRLTVL.

The rearrangement uses TRBV19 and TRBJ1-5; perhaps TRBD1 as D (5 bases). V was trimmed by 6 bases and J by 5 bases, leaving 11 bases between them. From germline, CDR1 is LNHDA and CDR2 SQIVND (reference sequence). This CDR3 is built from 13 residues. In nucleotides, the CDR3 is TGTGCCAGTAGATCGGGGGGAGATCAGCCCCAGCATTTT. Translation gives CASRSGGDQPQHF. The full variable domain, rest sourced from reference TRBV19 and TRBJ1-5, is DGGITQSPKYLFRKEGQNVTLSCEQNLNHDAMYWYRQDPGQGLRLIYYSQIVNDFQKGDIAEGYSVSREKKESFPLTVTSAQKNPTAFYLCASRSGGDQPQHFGDGTRLSIL.